These T cell receptor beta chains were read from a single sample in a study of Graves' ophthalmopathy and Graves' hyperthyroidism. TCRdb reprocessed the multiplex PCR reads via MiXCR and lists one record per CDR3 protein. The table has roughly 400,000 distinct CDR3 sequences, around 17% seen once; the top ten hold around 1.6%. What was sequenced was peripheral blood. Source of these receptors: a woman aged 18-35 years with Graves' ophthalmopathy. Both conserved end residues are part of each CDR3. For some rows the clone size is stated as once, few or many, or as a class when expanded; others skip it.

TRBJ2-5 | TRBV6-5 | NA | CASSSRLVSETQYF
TRBJ2-5 | TRBV12-3/TRBV12-4 | many | CASSQRLRGPGTQYF
TRBJ2-4 | TRBV6-2/TRBV6-3 | many | CASSLQENIQYF
TRBJ2-6 | TRBV28 | many | CASSLDLGISGANVLTF
TRBJ2-7 | TRBV30 | many | CAWTSPGHYAYEQYF
TRBJ2-5 | TRBV28 | many | CASSIPGTVQETQYF
TRBJ2-5 | TRBV12-3/TRBV12-4 | many | CASNPTVTQETQYF
TRBJ2-3 | TRBV30 | few | CAWSRGGTGIDRSTDTQYF
TRBJ1-2 | TRBV3-1 | many | CASSLIPTGNYGYTF
TRBJ1-2 | TRBV4-2 | many | CASSQGGRGAGYGYTF
TRBJ1-2 | TRBV19 | NA | CASSIVTGAGYTF
TRBJ1-5 | TRBV19 | many | CASRSGTGGNQPQHF
TRBJ1-1 | TRBV28 | many | CASSPRRRNTEAFF
TRBJ2-7 | TRBV28 | many | CASIQGTSGYEQYF
TRBJ1-2 | TRBV7-2 | few | CASSLQTDYGYTF
TRBJ1-2 | TRBV11-2 | many | CASSLLRGKGYGYTF
TRBJ2-5 | TRBV7-7 | many | CASSQPGNQETQYF
TRBJ1-1 | TRBV2 | many | CASSDLNPNTEAFF
TRBJ1-5 | TRBV19 | many | CASSIKQGALGNQPQHF
TRBJ1-1 | TRBV6-2/TRBV6-3 | many | CASSMTGNTEAFF
TRBJ1-2 | TRBV6-2/TRBV6-3 | many | CASSFGTGINYGYTF
TRBJ1-1 | TRBV7-9 | many | CASSSPNGRDTEAFF
TRBJ1-6 | TRBV4-1 | many | CASSQIQGNNSPLHF
TRBJ2-5 | TRBV15 | NA | CATSRDNRQETQYF
TRBJ1-6 | TRBV6-1 | NA | CASSEYRGYDSPLHF
TRBJ1-5 | TRBV12-3/TRBV12-4 | many | CASSTPDRVKHQPQHF
TRBJ2-7 | TRBV3-1 | NA | CASSHYGTGVREAPYEQYF
TRBJ2-7 | TRBV29-1 | NA | CSVAQGTDEQYF
TRBJ2-5 | TRBV6-2/TRBV6-3 | many | CASSLQQRGVETQYF
TRBJ2-5 | TRBV7-2 | many | CASSSSTGQGARTQYF
TRBJ1-3 | TRBV12-3/TRBV12-4 | many | CASSAGTTLYF
TRBJ2-5 | TRBV11-2 | few | CASSLGRFGETQYF
TRBJ2-5 | TRBV20-1 | many | CSARDFDPTSGTGYPETQYF
TRBJ1-6 | TRBV20-1 | many | CSARPPTGARAPLHF
TRBJ2-7 | TRBV29-1 | NA | CSVVTGIGEQYF
TRBJ1-1 | TRBV5-1 | many | CASSLPGEGTEAFF
TRBJ1-6 | TRBV2 | NA | CAGRDSNSPLHF
TRBJ1-6 | TRBV6-1 | once | CATGSGPYNSPLHF
TRBJ2-7 | TRBV7-8 | many | CASSLPNRLAGVYEQYF
TRBJ1-2 | TRBV6-5 | many | CASSYRAGPNYGYTF
TRBJ2-5 | TRBV30 | NA | CAWSGDRGETQYF
TRBJ2-2 | TRBV11-3 | many | CASSLQGKRDTGELFF
TRBJ1-5 | TRBV2 | NA | CASSVAGDQPQHF
TRBJ1-1 | TRBV4-1 | few | CASSQDSDRPNTEAFF
TRBJ1-2 | TRBV7-2 | many | CASRGGGSHYGYTF
TRBJ1-1 | TRBV28 | NA | CASSFEHLNTEAFF
TRBJ2-2 | TRBV7-2 | many | CASSLVGLNTGELFF
TRBJ2-2 | TRBV7-3 | many | CASSPSDRGHTGELFF
TRBJ1-1 | TRBV28 | many | CASSSPDLGGAEAFF
TRBJ2-6 | TRBV19 | many | CASRGGGSGANVLTF
TRBJ2-1 | TRBV6-5 | NA | CASREDYYNEQFF